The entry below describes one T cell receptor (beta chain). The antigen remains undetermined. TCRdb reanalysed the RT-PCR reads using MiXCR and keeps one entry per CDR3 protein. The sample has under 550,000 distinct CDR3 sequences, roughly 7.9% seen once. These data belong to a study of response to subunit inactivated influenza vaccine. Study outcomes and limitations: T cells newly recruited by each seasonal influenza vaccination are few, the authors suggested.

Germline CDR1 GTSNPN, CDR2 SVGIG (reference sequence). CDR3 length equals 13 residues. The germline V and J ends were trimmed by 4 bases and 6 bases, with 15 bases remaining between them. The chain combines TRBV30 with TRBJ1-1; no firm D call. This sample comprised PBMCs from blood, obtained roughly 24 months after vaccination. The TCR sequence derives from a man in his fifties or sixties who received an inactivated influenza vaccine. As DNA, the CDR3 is TGTGCCTGGAAACGGCTGCCTGGGGCTGAAGCTTTCTTT. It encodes CAWKRLPGAEAFF.